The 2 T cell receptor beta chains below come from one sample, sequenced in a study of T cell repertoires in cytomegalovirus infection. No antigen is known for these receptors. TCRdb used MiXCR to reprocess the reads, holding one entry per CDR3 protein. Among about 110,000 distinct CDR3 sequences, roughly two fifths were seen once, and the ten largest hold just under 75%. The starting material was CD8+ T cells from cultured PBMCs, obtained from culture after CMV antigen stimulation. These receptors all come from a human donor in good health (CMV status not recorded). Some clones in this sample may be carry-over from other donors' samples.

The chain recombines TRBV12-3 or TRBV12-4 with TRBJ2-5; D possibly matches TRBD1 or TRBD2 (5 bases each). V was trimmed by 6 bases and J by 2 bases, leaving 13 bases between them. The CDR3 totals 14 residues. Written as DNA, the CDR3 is TGTGCCAGCAGGATTACAGGAGGTCAAGAGACCCAGTACTTC. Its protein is CASRITGGQETQYF.

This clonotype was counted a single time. CDR3: CASSLVAPLDEQFF. The CDR3 nucleotides read TGTGCCAGCAGTTTAGTGGCCCCCTTGGATGAGCAGTTCTTC. The V gene is TRBV12-3 or TRBV12-4, the J gene TRBJ2-1; D unresolved. This CDR3 is 14 amino acids long. V was trimmed by 1 base and J by 8 bases, leaving 12 bases between them.